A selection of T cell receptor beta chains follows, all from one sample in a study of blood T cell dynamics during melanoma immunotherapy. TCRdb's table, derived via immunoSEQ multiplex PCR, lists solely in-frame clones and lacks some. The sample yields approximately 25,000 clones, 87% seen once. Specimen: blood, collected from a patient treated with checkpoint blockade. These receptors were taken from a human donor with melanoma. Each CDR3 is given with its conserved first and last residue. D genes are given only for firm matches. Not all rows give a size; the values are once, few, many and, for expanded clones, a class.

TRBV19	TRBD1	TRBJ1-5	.	CASRTGGRGNQPQHF	TGTGCCAGTAGGACAGGGGGCAGGGGCAATCAGCCCCAGCATTTT
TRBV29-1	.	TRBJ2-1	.	CSVKGGSSYNEQFF	TGCAGCGTGAAGGGTGGTAGCTCCTACAATGAGCAGTTCTTC
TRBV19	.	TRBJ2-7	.	CASSIGTWGEQYF	TGTGCCAGTAGTATCGGGACTTGGGGCGAGCAGTACTTC
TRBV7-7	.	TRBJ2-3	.	CASSPSGLSTDTQYF	TGTGCCAGCAGCCCCAGCGGGCTTAGCACAGATACGCAGTATTTT
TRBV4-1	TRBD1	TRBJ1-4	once	CASSPPDRVGKEKLFF	TGCGCCAGCAGCCCCCCGGACAGGGTGGGTAAGGAAAAACTGTTTTTT
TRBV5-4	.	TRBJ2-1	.	CASTDPGSSYNEQFF	TGTGCCAGCACCGACCCAGGGAGCTCCTACAATGAGCAGTTCTTC
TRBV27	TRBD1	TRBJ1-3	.	CASSLTRQGMGNTIYF	TGTGCCAGCAGTCTAACCCGACAGGGAATGGGAAACACCATATATTTT
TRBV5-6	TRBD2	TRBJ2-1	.	CASSPVGGSSYEQFF	TGTGCCAGCAGCCCGGTCGGCGGGAGTAGTTATGAGCAGTTCTTC
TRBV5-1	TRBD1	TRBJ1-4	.	CASSLGGQGVRKLFF	TGCGCCAGCAGCCTCGGGGGACAGGGTGTTAGAAAACTGTTTTTT
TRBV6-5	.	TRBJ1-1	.	CASSYRKANTEAFF	TGTGCCAGCAGTTACCGGAAAGCGAACACTGAAGCTTTCTTT
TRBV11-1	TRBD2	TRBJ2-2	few	CASSLLGLAAGELFF	TGTGCCAGCAGCTTATTGGGACTAGCTGCCGGGGAGCTGTTTTTT
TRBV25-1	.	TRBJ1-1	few	CASSPRLSNTEAFF	TGTGCCAGCAGTCCCCGTTTGTCTAACACTGAAGCTTTCTTT
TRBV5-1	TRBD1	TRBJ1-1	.	CASSHGQAGEAFF	TGCGCCAGCAGTCACGGACAGGCGGGTGAAGCTTTCTTT
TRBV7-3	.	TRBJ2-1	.	CASSLTNGNEQFF	TGTGCCAGCAGCTTAACGAACGGGAATGAGCAGTTCTTC
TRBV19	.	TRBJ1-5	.	CASSIVGVVGLNQPQHF	TGTGCCAGTAGTATAGTGGGGGTAGTAGGGCTCAATCAGCCCCAGCATTTT
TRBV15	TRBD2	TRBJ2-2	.	CATKGGGRASGELFF	TGTGCCACGAAGGGCGGCGGGAGGGCTTCTGGGGAGCTGTTTTTT
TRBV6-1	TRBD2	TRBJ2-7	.	CASSEGLAGSEQYF	TGTGCCAGCAGTGAAGGACTAGCGGGAAGCGAGCAGTACTTC
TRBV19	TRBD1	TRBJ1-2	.	CASSIRDRNYGYTF	TGTGCCAGTAGTATCCGGGACAGAAACTATGGCTACACCTTC
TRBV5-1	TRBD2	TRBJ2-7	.	CASSLGLAAREQYF	TGCGCCAGCAGCTTGGGACTAGCCGCTCGCGAGCAGTACTTC
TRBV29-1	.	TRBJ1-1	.	CSVLPNDAEAFF	TGCAGCGTCCTCCCGAATGACGCTGAAGCTTTCTTT
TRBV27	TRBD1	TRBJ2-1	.	CASSTRTGRVNEQFF	TGTGCCAGCAGTACGAGGACAGGGCGGGTAAATGAGCAGTTCTTC
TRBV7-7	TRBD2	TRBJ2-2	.	CASSLGLAGVTGELFF	TGTGCTAGCAGCTTAGGACTAGCGGGAGTTACCGGGGAGCTGTTTTTT
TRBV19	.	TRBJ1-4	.	CASSSQPGHSLEKLFF	TGTGCCAGTAGTTCCCAGCCGGGACATTCTCTTGAAAAACTGTTTTTT
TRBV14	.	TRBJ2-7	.	CASSQVYRAYEQYF	TGTGCCAGCAGCCAAGTTTACCGAGCCTACGAGCAGTACTTC
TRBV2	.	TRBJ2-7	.	CASMGEGWDSSYEQYF	TGTGCCAGCATGGGAGAGGGCTGGGACTCCTCCTACGAGCAGTACTTC
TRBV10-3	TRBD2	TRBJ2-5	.	CAISETSGSRETQYF	TGTGCCATCAGTGAGACTAGCGGGTCGCGGGAGACCCAGTACTTC
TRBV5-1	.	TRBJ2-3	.	CASSPPALSSTDTQYF	TGCGCCAGCAGCCCCCCGGCGTTGTCCAGCACAGATACGCAGTATTTT
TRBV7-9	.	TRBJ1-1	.	CASSFGSQQKEAFF	TGTGCCAGCAGCTTTGGCAGTCAACAGAAAGAAGCTTTCTTT
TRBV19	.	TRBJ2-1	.	CASSLQLYNEQFF	TGTGCCAGTAGCTTGCAACTTTACAATGAGCAGTTCTTC
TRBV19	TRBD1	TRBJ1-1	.	CASSTSPGQGYTEAFF	TGTGCCAGTAGTACATCCCCGGGACAGGGATACACTGAAGCTTTCTTT
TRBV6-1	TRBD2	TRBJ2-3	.	CAIGTSGSGIDTQYF	TGTGCCATTGGGACTAGCGGGAGCGGTATAGATACGCAGTATTTT
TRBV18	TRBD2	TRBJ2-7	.	CASSPVLLAGSSYEQYF	TGTGCCAGCTCACCGGTACTCCTAGCGGGGAGCTCCTACGAGCAGTACTTC
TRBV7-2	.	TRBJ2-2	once	CASSLAGVRGELFF	TGTGCCAGCAGCTTAGCGGGAGTTCGCGGGGAGCTGTTTTTT
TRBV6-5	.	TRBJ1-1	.	CASRNSAEAFF	TGTGCCAGCAGAAACAGCGCCGAAGCTTTCTTT
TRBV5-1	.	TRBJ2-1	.	CASSPEGTSLQFF	TGCGCCAGCAGCCCCGAGGGGACTTCCCTGCAGTTCTTC
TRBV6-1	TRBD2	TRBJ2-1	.	CASSGPRTGVSGRAYNEQFF	TGTGCCAGCAGTGGCCCCCGGACAGGGGTTAGCGGGAGGGCCTACAATGAGCAGTTCTTC
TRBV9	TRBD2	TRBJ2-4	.	CASSVDLAGRIQYF	TGTGCCAGCAGCGTAGATCTAGCGGGGCGCATTCAGTACTTC
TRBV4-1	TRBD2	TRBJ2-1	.	CASSQAWSGSFNEQFF	TGCGCCAGCAGCCAAGCCTGGAGCGGGAGCTTCAATGAGCAGTTCTTC
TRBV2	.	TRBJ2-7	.	CASTLGRQGEQYF	TGTGCCAGCACCCTAGGTCGGCAGGGGGAGCAGTACTTC
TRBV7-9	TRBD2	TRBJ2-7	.	CASSETSGRLGEQYF	TGTGCCAGCAGCGAGACTAGCGGGAGGCTCGGCGAGCAGTACTTC
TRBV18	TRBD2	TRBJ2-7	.	CASSGLAEQYF	TGTGCCAGCTCCGGACTAGCGGAGCAGTACTTC
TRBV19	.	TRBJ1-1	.	CASKRLWDTEAFF	TGTGCCAGTAAAAGGTTATGGGACACTGAAGCTTTCTTT
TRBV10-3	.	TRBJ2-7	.	CAISESFEAGEQYF	TGTGCCATCAGTGAGTCGTTCGAGGCCGGCGAGCAGTACTTC
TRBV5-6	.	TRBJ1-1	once	CASSLMGATEVTEAFF	TGTGCCAGCAGCTTGATGGGGGCCACTGAAGTGACTGAAGCTTTCTTT